These T cell receptor beta chains were read from a single sample in a study of vaccination effects on CD4 cells after COVID-19. The antigens for these receptors are not known. Some clones are missing from TCRdb's copy, which holds only in-frame ones; the method was immunoSEQ multiplex PCR. There are 70,000 or so clones in the sample; 70% to 80% occur only once, and around 2.1% lies in the top ten. The sequencing used CD4+ T cells from PBMCs cultured without peptide, collected before COVID-19 vaccination. These receptors all stem from a human donor who received a COVID-19 vaccine. CDR3s include the opening cysteine and the closing phenylalanine or tryptophan. A D gene is named only where the DNA matches it firmly. Some rows mark clone size as missing; the rest say once, few, many or name a class of expanded clone.

V	size	D	J	DNA	CDR3
TRBV10-3	-	TRBD2	TRBJ2-5	TGTGCCATCGGCTGGACTAGCGGGGGGGCCCTGGGAGAGACCCAGTACTTC	CAIGWTSGGALGETQYF
TRBV5-1	-	TRBD1	TRBJ1-3	TGCGCCAGCAGCGCACAGGGGGGAGACACCATATATTTT	CASSAQGGDTIYF
TRBV19	-	TRBD1	TRBJ1-5	TGTGCCAGTAGTGTCCGGGACAGGGGGATGAGCAATCAGCCCCAGCATTTT	CASSVRDRGMSNQPQHF
TRBV7-9	once	TRBD2	TRBJ2-5	TGTGCCAGCAGCCTGGGACTAGATCAAGAGACCCAGTACTTC	CASSLGLDQETQYF
TRBV19	-	-	TRBJ1-1	TGTGCCAGTAGTAGCCAGCCCGGAGGGACTGAAGCTTTCTTT	CASSSQPGGTEAFF
TRBV5-1	-	TRBD1	TRBJ1-2	TGCGCCAGCAGCTTGGAGGGACAGGGCTTTGGCTACACCTTC	CASSLEGQGFGYTF
TRBV7-2	-	-	TRBJ2-5	TGTGCCAGCAGGAAGGGGTCCCAAGAGACCCAGTACTTC	CASRKGSQETQYF
TRBV29-1	-	TRBD1	TRBJ2-2	TGCAGCGTGGGGGGACAGGGAGGTTCCACCGGGGAGCTGTTTTTT	CSVGGQGGSTGELFF
TRBV12-5	-	TRBD1	TRBJ2-1	TGTGCTAGTGGTTTGGGGGACAGGGATTTCAATGAGCAGTTCTTC	CASGLGDRDFNEQFF
TRBV18	once	TRBD1	TRBJ2-5	TGTGCCAGCTCCCAGAGGGACAGGGTGAGGGAGACCCAGTACTTC	CASSQRDRVRETQYF
TRBV6-5	-	-	TRBJ2-6	TGTGCCAGCAGCCAAAAGAGCTCTGGGGCCAACGTCCTGACTTTC	CASSQKSSGANVLTF
TRBV11-2	-	-	TRBJ1-2	TGTGCCAGCAGCGCCGGGGGACTAGACTATGGCTACACCTTC	CASSAGGLDYGYTF
TRBV11-3	-	TRBD1	TRBJ2-2	TGTGCCAGCAGCTTAGGCCGGTCGGAGCCAGGGGGCCTGTTTTTT	CASSLGRSEPGGLFF
TRBV2	-	-	TRBJ1-2	TGTGCCAGCAGTGTAGTAGACAGCGGAGGGGGCTACACCTTC	CASSVVDSGGGYTF
TRBV5-1	-	TRBD1	TRBJ1-2	TGCGCCAGCACCACAAGGACAGGGGAGACCTATGGCTACACCTTC	CASTTRTGETYGYTF
TRBV5-6	-	-	TRBJ1-1	TGTGCCAGCAGCTTTGGGGGGCCGAACACTGAAGCTTTCTTT	CASSFGGPNTEAFF
TRBV4-3	many	TRBD2	TRBJ2-3	TGCGCCAGCAGCTACGGGGGGGGTAACACAGATACGCAGTATTTT	CASSYGGGNTDTQYF
TRBV7-8	-	TRBD1	TRBJ1-1	TGTGCCAGCAGCTCGCCAGGGGGATGGAACACTGAAGCTTTCTTT	CASSSPGGWNTEAFF
TRBV3-1/TRBV3-2	-	TRBD1	TRBJ2-1	TGTGCCAGCAGCCTAGGCAGGGGGCTCCCGAGCGATGAGCAGTTCTTC	CASSLGRGLPSDEQFF
TRBV5-4	few	-	TRBJ1-1	TGTGCCAGCAGCTTGGGGGGGAACACTGAAGCTTTCTTT	CASSLGGNTEAFF
TRBV2	once	-	TRBJ2-4	TGTGCCAGCAGTGACCCCGGACTAGCCAAAAACATTCAGTACTTC	CASSDPGLAKNIQYF
TRBV28	-	TRBD1	TRBJ1-2	TGTGCCAGCGAGACAGGGGGCCGAAATAACTATGGCTACACCTTC	CASETGGRNNYGYTF
TRBV12-5	-	TRBD1	TRBJ2-1	TGTGCTAGTGGTCGGGGACAGTACAATGAGCAGTTCTTC	CASGRGQYNEQFF
TRBV28	-	TRBD2	TRBJ2-3	TGTGCCAGCAGGCGGGGGGGCAACACAGATACGCAGTATTTT	CASRRGGNTDTQYF
TRBV19	-	-	TRBJ2-2	TGTGCCGTAAGAGATCGGCAGGCTCGCACCGGGGAGCTGTTTTTT	CAVRDRQARTGELFF
TRBV2	-	-	TRBJ1-5	TGTGCCAGCACCCGGGCCTCCCATAATCAGCCCCAGCATTTT	CASTRASHNQPQHF
TRBV18	-	TRBD1	TRBJ1-2	TGTGCCAGCTCACCTCAAATAGGGACAGGGGATTTTGGCTACACCTTC	CASSPQIGTGDFGYTF
TRBV7-2	-	-	TRBJ1-2	TGTGCCAGCAGCTCGACAGGTATCTATGGCTACACCTTC	CASSSTGIYGYTF
TRBV3-1/TRBV3-2	-	-	TRBJ2-5	TGTGCCAGCAGCCAAGTGGAGACCCAGTACTTC	CASSQVETQYF
TRBV4-1	once	-	TRBJ2-3	TGCGCCAGCAGCCCTGACGGGGGGCCCGGTTCTCAGTATTTT	CASSPDGGPGSQYF
TRBV6-5	once	-	TRBJ2-5	TGTGCCAGCAGTTACAGGAGGCAGGGCCTAAGGACCCAGTACTTC	CASSYRRQGLRTQYF
TRBV5-8	-	TRBD1	TRBJ2-3	TGTGCCAGCAGCCCAGGGGGCGGCCGCGATACGCAGTATTTT	CASSPGGGRDTQYF
TRBV24-1	medium-sized	TRBD1	TRBJ2-1	TGTGCCACCAGTGACAGTATGACAGGGGGTCACTACAATGAGCAGTTCTTC	CATSDSMTGGHYNEQFF
TRBV3-1/TRBV3-2	-	-	TRBJ1-3	TGTGCCAGCAGCCCCTATGCTTTGCAGGGGAGGGCTGGAAACACCATATATTTT	CASSPYALQGRAGNTIYF
TRBV24-1	few	-	TRBJ1-5	TGTGCCACCCGAATCCGGGGCAGCAAGAATCAGCCCCAGCATTTT	CATRIRGSKNQPQHF
TRBV5-1	few	TRBD2	TRBJ2-3	TGCGCCAGCAGTAGCGGGGGTTTGGCAGATACGCAGTATTTT	CASSSGGLADTQYF
TRBV5-4	-	-	TRBJ1-1	TGTGCCAGCAGCTTGGGTAGCACTGAAGCTTTCTTT	CASSLGSTEAFF
TRBV7-8	-	-	TRBJ2-2	TGTGCCAGCAGCTTGAGGGGCCCAGGGAAGACCGGGGAGCTGTTTTTT	CASSLRGPGKTGELFF
TRBV7-2	-	-	TRBJ1-1	TGTGCCAGCAGCTTGGGACTTGAGGGTAAAGCTTTCTTT	CASSLGLEGKAFF
TRBV7-2	few	-	TRBJ1-2	TGTGCCAGCAGCTTAGGGGGGACTGGACGAAGGCCCTTC	CASSLGGTGRRPF
TRBV5-1	-	-	TRBJ2-2	TGCGCCAGCAGCAAGACAGTTAACACCGGGGAGCTGTTTTTT	CASSKTVNTGELFF
TRBV18	-	TRBD2	TRBJ2-4	TGTGCCAGCTCACACGTAGCGGGGGGAGCCAAAAACATTCAGTACTTC	CASSHVAGGAKNIQYF
TRBV5-4	-	-	TRBJ2-1	TGTGCCAGCAGCTTGGTGGGGCAGGGAAAAAACAATGAGCAGTTCTTC	CASSLVGQGKNNEQFF
TRBV7-2	-	-	TRBJ2-3	TGTGCCAGCTCGGCCGCGTGGGCAGATACGCAGTATTTT	CASSAAWADTQYF
TRBV11-2	-	-	TRBJ2-5	TGTGCCAGTAAGCTTAGGGCGAACCAAGAGACCCAGTACTTC	CASKLRANQETQYF
TRBV18	-	-	TRBJ2-5	TGTGCCAGCTCACGTCTGGACACCTCGGGGGAGACCCAGTACTTC	CASSRLDTSGETQYF
TRBV7-2	-	TRBD2	TRBJ2-1	TGTGCCAGCAGCTTCGGGACTAGCGGGGGCCCCTCCTACAATGAGCAGTTCTTC	CASSFGTSGGPSYNEQFF
TRBV9	-	TRBD2	TRBJ2-5	TGTGCCAGCAGCGTAGCTAGCGGGGTACCGAGGGAGACCCAGTACTTC	CASSVASGVPRETQYF
TRBV28	few	-	TRBJ1-2	TGTGCCAGCAGTCCCGGTCCCAGGCATGGCTACACCTTC	CASSPGPRHGYTF
TRBV7-8	-	-	TRBJ1-6	TGTGCCAGCAGCTTATTTATCTATAATTCACCCCTCCACTTT	CASSLFIYNSPLHF
TRBV30	-	-	TRBJ1-2	TGTGCCTGGAGTTTGGACAACTATGGCTACACCTTC	CAWSLDNYGYTF
TRBV5-1	-	-	TRBJ1-2	TGCGCCAGCAGCGCCCGGACAAACTATGGCTACACCTTC	CASSARTNYGYTF
TRBV5-1	-	TRBD1	TRBJ2-4	TGCGCCAGCAGCGTGGACAGGGGATTGGCCAAAAACATTCAGTACTTC	CASSVDRGLAKNIQYF
TRBV12-3/TRBV12-4	-	-	TRBJ1-2	TGTGCCAGCAGGGAGTTGGGTTTCTATGGCTACACCTTC	CASRELGFYGYTF
TRBV18	-	-	TRBJ2-1	TGTGCCAGCTCACCCTCCGGATACTCCTACAATGAGCAGTTCTTC	CASSPSGYSYNEQFF